This record concerns one T cell receptor beta chain sequence. This entry is derived from a study of blood T cell repertoires in COVID-19. The CDR3 length is 16 residues. The V end lost 4 bases, the J end lost 3 bases, and 16 bases lay between the germline ends. CDR1 is MNHGY, CDR2 SVAAGI, per germline. Using immunoSEQ multiplex PCR, the repertoire was profiled, and TCRdb retains in-frame clones only, with some absent. The sample has 150,000 to 200,000 clones, 70% to 90% seen once; the top ten hold 3.5% to 4.5%. The specimen was peripheral blood. The chain combines TRBV6-9 with TRBJ1-5, with a weak D call TRBD1 (6 bases). This TCR came from a human donor in a cohort sampled during active COVID-19. The CDR3 nucleotides are TGTGCCAGCAGTTGCTCGACAGGATCGAACAATCAGCCCCAGCATTTT. Encoded protein: CASSCSTGSNNQPQHF.